This entry concerns a single T cell receptor beta chain. Its antigen is still unknown. The data derive from a study of blood T cells in healthy people across ages. Study-wide results and caveats: The unsorted PBMCs prevented any conclusive comparison of naive versus antigen-experienced cells.

It was with a sample-barcoded 5' primer and a J-beta primer mix that a second PCR of roughly 7 to 11 cycles was run. Every cDNA molecule bore a tag from a template-switch adaptor containing 12 random nucleotides. TCRdb independently ran MiXCR on the 5' RACE reads; one entry per CDR3 protein. There are about 1.1 million distinct CDR3 sequences in the sample; under 40% occur only once, and over 10% lies in the top ten. There were healthy Caucasian individuals from Russia, aged about 6 to 100, serving as donors. Germline V CDR1 and CDR2: MDHEN, SYDVKM. With 5 bases removed from V and 2 bases from J, the gap between germline ends came to 16 bases. CDR3 length equals 16 residues.

The receptor's source is a man in his late teens or twenties in good health. V gene TRBV28 combines with J gene TRBJ2-1; TRBD2 might be the D (5 bases). The sample consisted of blood. For the CDR3, the DNA is TGTGCCAGCAGTCCGAGGAGGAGTTACCCCTACAATGAGCAGTTCTTC. Protein: CASSPRRSYPYNEQFF.